These T cell receptor beta chains were read from a single sample in a study of identical twins. In TCRdb, the 5' RACE reads were re-called with MiXCR into one record per CDR3 protein. Of 600,000 to 800,000 distinct CDR3 sequences in the sample, 21% were seen once. The same sample was also studied in work on T cells expressing NK-cell markers.

The specimen was PBMCs. The receptors shown here come from a young woman in good health. CDR3s include the opening cysteine and the closing phenylalanine or tryptophan. D genes are given only for firm matches. Only some rows state a clone size, as once, few, many or a class for expanded clones.

v_call	j_call	d_call	cdr3_length	clone_size	cdr3_aa	cdr3_nt
TRBV7-7	TRBJ2-3	TRBD2	15	many	CASSESSGGTDTQYF	TGTGCTAGCAGCGAATCTAGCGGGGGCACAGATACGCAGTATTTT
TRBV7-2	TRBJ2-1	.	14	many	CASSLNWETGVIFF	TGTGCCAGCAGCTTAAATTGGGAAACGGGAGTAATCTTCTTC
TRBV24-1	TRBJ2-3	.	11	few	CATSKQAVQYF	TGTGCCACCAGCAAACAGGCGGTGCAGTATTTT
TRBV27	TRBJ1-2	.	14	.	CASRPVNGNYGYTF	TGTGCCAGCCGCCCCGTCAACGGAAACTATGGCTACACCTTC
TRBV5-1	TRBJ1-6	.	15	few	CASSLNPDSNSPLHF	TGCGCCAGCAGCTTGAACCCGGACAGTAATTCACCCCTCCACTTT
TRBV6-1	TRBJ2-5	.	17	few	CASSRRPVTGLRETQYF	TGTGCCAGCAGCCGACGACCCGTGACAGGTTTGAGAGAGACCCAGTACTTC
TRBV10-3	TRBJ1-1	.	15	.	CAMEKGPRGDTEAFF	TGTGCCATGGAAAAGGGGCCCCGAGGGGACACTGAAGCTTTCTTT
TRBV7-2	TRBJ2-2	.	16	few	CASTLRRGPLTGELFF	TGTGCCAGTACCCTCAGGCGAGGACCTCTCACCGGGGAGCTGTTTTTT
TRBV18	TRBJ1-1	.	16	few	CASSPSRDRLNTEAFF	TGTGCCAGCTCACCGTCCCGGGACCGATTGAACACTGAAGCTTTCTTT
TRBV29-1	TRBJ2-5	TRBD1	12	many	CEPKTGKRTQYF	TGCGAGCCTAAGACAGGGAAGAGAACCCAGTACTTC